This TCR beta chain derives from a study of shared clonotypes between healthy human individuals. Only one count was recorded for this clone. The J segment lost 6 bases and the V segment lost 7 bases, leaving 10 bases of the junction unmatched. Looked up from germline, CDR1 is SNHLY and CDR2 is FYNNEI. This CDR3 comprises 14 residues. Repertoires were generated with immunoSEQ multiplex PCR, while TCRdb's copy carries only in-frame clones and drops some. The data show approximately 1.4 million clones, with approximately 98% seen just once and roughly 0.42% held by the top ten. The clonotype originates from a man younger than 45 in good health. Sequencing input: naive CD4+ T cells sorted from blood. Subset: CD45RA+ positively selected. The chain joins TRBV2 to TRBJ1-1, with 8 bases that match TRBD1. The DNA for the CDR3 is TGTGCCAGCATGCGGACAGGGATCTTGGCTGAAGCTTTCTTT. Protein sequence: CASMRTGILAEAFF.